This T cell receptor beta chain was recovered during a study of intratumoral heterogeneity in liver cancer. Study in general: Patients were mostly male, median age around 63 years. General study points: A noted limitation was under-sampling of tumor-infiltrating lymphocytes.

Remarks on this clone: Its antigen remains unidentified.

Assay: immunoSEQ multiplex PCR; the TCRdb copy retains only in-frame clones and omits some. The table includes just over 20,000 clones, around 73% detected once. CDR3 length: 12 amino acids. The ends were cut back, 0 bases at V and 4 bases at J, with 3 bases in the middle. Germline assignment: CDR1 LGHNA and CDR2 YNFKEQ. Sampled areas showed no macroscopic necrosis or hemorrhage. The sequenced sample was tumor-adjacent normal tissue, obtained before any cancer treatment. The sequence came from a woman in her sixties or seventies with hepatocellular carcinoma. The rearrangement uses TRBV4-2 and TRBJ2-5, with D unclear. Here the CDR3 reads CASSQEGETQYF. CDR3 sequence (DNA): TGTGCCAGCAGCCAAGAGGGAGAGACCCAGTACTTC.